This record covers a single TCR beta chain. What this receptor recognizes is not known. No much larger clonotype is one base removed from it; base qualities were not supplied. The cohort was made up of about 670 healthy bone marrow donors. Cohort members were all nominally healthy when sampled, although unrecorded immune exposures were likely present. The donor was CMV seropositive and belonged to the group of 250 to 300 seropositive cohort members. A peripheral blood sample was collected from each donor, and TCR beta sequencing was performed on peripheral blood mononuclear cells. The Qiagen DNeasy Blood Extraction Kit was used to extract genomic DNA from the blood cell samples. The germline V gene (reference sequence) supplies CDR1 SGHNT and CDR2 YYREEE. Trimming removed 4 bases from V and 3 bases from J; the gene matches leave 10 bases unexplained. The cysteine opens and the phenylalanine closes a CDR3 of 15 amino acids. Just CDR3 DNA is preserved here, 45 bases in frame from base 1.

The receptor library was made with the immunoSEQ multiplex PCR assay. A mixture of 60 forward primers for TCR Vbeta segments and 13 reverse primers for TCR Jbeta segments was used in the multiplex PCR. The CDR3 region of rearranged TCR beta genes was amplified from genomic DNA by a multiplex PCR assay. The amplified TCR beta libraries were sequenced on the Illumina HiSeq System as 87-base-pair reads. As for the authors' bioinformatics: A later analysis counted 65 million to 90 million unique TCR beta chains across the 600 to 850 repertoires, and around 9.9 million of these chains were shared by at least two donors. To remove PCR and sequencing errors, raw reads were error-corrected and collapsed into unique sequences using a nearest-neighbor algorithm that merged closely related sequences. V, D and J gene segments were assigned by aligning CDR3 sequences to IMGT reference sequences. For a sequence to be retained, at least a six-nucleotide match to both a V gene segment and a J gene segment was required. A rearrangement counted as productive if the CDR3 had no stop codons and remained in frame with V and J, and every other rearrangement counted as non-productive. Following IMGT convention, CDR3 was defined as the stretch from the second conserved V-encoded cysteine up to the conserved J-encoded phenylalanine. Sequences without an unambiguous match to a single V gene segment were excluded from the earlier analysis of almost 600 of the donors. An earlier analysis of some 500 of the donors classified V segments as functional when productive rearrangements were above 56.7% and as segregating when the standard deviation between donors was above 5%. To diagnose cytomegalovirus status from the catalog of TCR beta chain sequences, a statistical classification framework was built. V and J gene assignment, in a later analysis, came from comparing TCR nucleotide sequences with IMGT/GENE-DB human TR gene sequences. A later analysis assigned CDR3 sequences and most-parsimonious VDJ recombination scenarios with the TCRdist pipeline. In a later analysis, each TCR beta chain was defined by its CDR3 amino acid sequence together with its V-gene family, and reads without a unique V-gene family were excluded. As a way to deal with suspected cross-contamination and a sequencing artifact, a later analysis dropped 450 to 600 nucleotide sequences that were highly shared and had low generation probability. For each public chain, a later analysis derived a clonal expansion index from normalized ranks of inferred template counts within each repertoire. A later analysis computed generation probabilities with a VDJ recombination model fitted to out-of-frame rearrangements, and checked the results against IGoR. In a later analysis, TCR-TCR, TCR-HLA and TCR-CMV co-occurrence was scored with hypergeometric tests, and a repertoire-size bias correction was applied to TCR pairs. False discovery rates were estimated in a later analysis by permuting HLA or CMV assignments 20 times. In a later analysis, co-occurring TCRs were grouped with DBSCAN, and TCRdist sequence similarity was added when clustering was performed within HLA-allele-positive subsets. Repertoires with fewer than 30,000 or more than 120,000 public chains, plus five repertoires with anomalous nucleotide sharing, were excluded from co-occurrence clustering. This immuneACCESS table, as held by TCRdb, lists in-frame sequences with V and J called but not all clones. Of the missing ones, under half trace to an unresolved V gene in checked studies; the others have no known cause. V and J calls and clone size are those listed in that table; D and trimming were worked out from the DNA. The sample contains some 220,000 clones, around 80% of them found a single time. The top ten constitute approximately 2.6% of the sample.

This sample is drawn from a study of cytomegalovirus exposure and HLA in healthy donors (dated by TCRdb to 2016 to 2017). Study-level background: An earlier analysis of about 530 of the donors reported 276 Gb of sequence data and 95 million to 120 million unique TCR beta sequences obtained from around 190 million T cells. Typing coverage differed by locus: A, B, C, DRB1 and DQB1 were typed in about 620-630 donors, DQA1 in approximately 520, DPA1 in approximately 600, and DPB1 in just under 490. About 280 gigabases of sequencing data and around 80 million unique TCR sequences made up an early release that covered 640 HLA-typed donors. Rather than using new phenotypic data, the later analysis identified candidate immune exposures from TCR beta sequences and from how often those sequences occurred across donors. All discovery cohort repertoires had been generated using a single sequencing platform. Among the roughly 390 genotyped donors, roughly 80% belonged to the genetic ancestry cluster associated with self-reported Caucasian donors. An earlier analysis of 500 to 750 of the donors applied high-throughput TCR beta sequencing to assess whether each TCR beta V gene segment acted as functional or pseudogenic. Besides the first cohort of under 700 subjects, a separate validation cohort made up of roughly 120 different subjects was used. The study combined high-throughput TCR immunosequencing, statistical association of individual TCRs with disease status, and machine learning to predict cytomegalovirus infection status. Genome-wide SNP genotypes for about 60% of the roughly 670 donors were used in a later genetic analysis, which treated that subset as a discovery cohort. The aim of the study was to test whether cataloging public T cell receptors could identify signatures of past pathogen exposure. Using immunosequencing, the study profiled T cell repertoires from 666 subjects and related those repertoires to cytomegalovirus serostatus. Across about 380 genotyped donors of the cohort, an average of about 200,000 unique TCR beta nucleotide sequences per donor were sequenced, and roughly a sixth of those sequences were non-productive. Roughly five DR-DQ haplotypes were treated as single units for association and clustering because of strong linkage in the cohort. Class I and class II HLA loci were covered by the typing at four-digit resolution. Donor age, sex, ethnicity and CMV serostatus were collected together with the repertoire data. A later analysis re-analyzed previously published TCR beta repertoires from approximately 700 donors and added high-resolution HLA genotyping to study TCR occurrence patterns.

General conclusions and limits of the study: Compared with the roughly 700-donor mean, donors in an Asian-associated ancestry cluster had fewer N-insertions in productive TCRs, according to a later genetic analysis. The study listed approximately 150 TCR beta chains as associated with cytomegalovirus. An association between a missense DCLRE1C variant and V-gene and J-gene trimming of TCR beta chains was found in a later genetic analysis and replicated in an independent cohort. Specific HLA alleles were associated with about 17,000 TCR beta sequences at a false discovery rate of 0.05 in a later analysis. The classifier was reported to diagnose cytomegalovirus status with high specificity and sensitivity in both the original cohort and the validation cohort. In a later analysis, HLA-associated TCR beta chains showed more clonal expansion and lower generation probabilities than non-associated chains that were equally common. In a later analysis, several top co-occurrence clusters were reported to appear linked to parvovirus B19, influenza, CMV and Epstein-Barr virus. The authors suggested that the approach could potentially be generalized to other disease states and immunological phenotypes. In a later analysis, most CMV-associated TCR beta chains were found to appear HLA-restricted, with HLA associations seemingly driven largely by CMV exposure. About 17 rarely observed V segments, including chromosome 9 orphons, were excluded from the earlier analysis of some 590 of the donors because counts were too low. Presence/absence analyses assumed roughly uniform sequencing depth across donors, an assumption that may not hold. A cluster of highly shared sequence variants was judged likely to be a technical artifact of the sequencing pipeline. A further reported finding was that TCR beta sequences accurately predicted the HLA-A and HLA-B alleles for most subjects in the first cohort. In vitro tests confirmed that a few of the cytomegalovirus-associated TCR beta chains recognize cytomegalovirus antigens. Linkage disequilibrium might explain the correlated functional status among segregating V segments, but an unknown experimental factor could not be ruled out. Because HLA typing was unavailable for some donors at each locus, only the typed subset was used in association tests. For the cohort, immune exposure information was limited to CMV serostatus. Because the 87-base-pair reads could not distinguish some IMGT-functional V segments, including TRBV6-2 and TRBV6-3, those segments were excluded. In this cohort, only TCR beta chains were sequenced, and detectable features were limited by the absence of alpha or paired-chain data. Most TCR sequences were seen in very few donors, while some public TCRs were found in many individuals. When HLA alleles, especially DR and DQ, strongly co-occurred, TCR associations were difficult to assign to individual alleles. According to a later analysis, TCR association rates differed among HLA loci, with DRB1 alleles showing the most associated TCRs and HLA-C alleles showing the fewest. In an earlier analysis of approximately 600 of the donors, most TCR beta V segments were observed in productive rearrangements about 87% or about 30% of the time, broadly matching IMGT annotations.

Sequenced material: PBMCs. Recombination joined TRBV5-4 with TRBJ2-7; 7 junctional bases match TRBD2. The receptor's source is a woman aged 60-70 years in good health and CMV-seropositive. The CDR3 has the sequence CASSAPPTGGYEQYF. The DNA sequence reads TGTGCCAGCAGCGCGCCTCCAACGGGGGGCTACGAGCAGTACTTC.